What follows are 29 T cell receptor beta chains derived from one specimen sequenced in a study of cytomegalovirus exposure and HLA in healthy donors. The study ran its PCR with 60 Vbeta and 13 Jbeta primers. Produced via immunoSEQ multiplex PCR; TCRdb's table is partial and in-frame only. The sample lists 150,000 to 200,000 clones; 70% to 80% were seen once. The sequencing input was PBMCs. The receptors were gathered from a man aged 55 to 70 in good health and CMV-seronegative.

The rearrangement links TRBV4-3 to TRBJ1-5, with D maybe TRBD1 (6 bases). Trimming removed 0 bases from V and 3 bases from J, with 15 bases in between. Germline V gene data show CDR1 as LGHNA and CDR2 as YSLEER. The CDR3 is 17 residues long. CDR3 region: CASSQDVGGPINQPQHF. In DNA form, the CDR3 reads TGCGCCAGCAGCCAAGATGTGGGGGGGCCCATCAATCAGCCCCAGCATTTT.

The V gene is TRBV19, the J gene TRBJ1-4; D is unclear. Germline V gene sequence: CDR1 LNHDA, CDR2 SQIVND (reference sequence). Trimming left V 5 bases short and J 5 bases short, with 9 bases between. This CDR3 region has 13 residues. This CDR3 reads CASSAAGNEKLFF. The CDR3 coding sequence is TGTGCCAGTAGTGCGGCCGGGAATGAAAAACTGTTTTTT.

The CDR3 nucleotides are TGTGCCAGCAGTGAAACTAGGTGGCTAGCTCAGTTCTTC. Translating it yields CASSETRWLAQFF. The chain uses TRBV6-5 and TRBJ2-1; tentative D call: TRBD2 (5 bases). Germline V gene data show CDR1 as MNHEY and CDR2 as SVGAGI. The V and J ends lost 5 bases and 13 bases respectively, with 18 bases between them. CDR3 length equals 13 residues.

J is TRBJ2-3 and V is TRBV7-3; 7 nucleotides match TRBD2. Germline V gene sequence: CDR1 SGHTA, CDR2 FQGTGA. V dropped 5 bases and J dropped 2; count of bases not matched to a gene: 10. This CDR3 is built from 16 residues. The DNA for the CDR3 is TGTGCCAGCAGCCCAGTCGGCGGGGGAGTCACAGATACGCAGTATTTT. It specifies CASSPVGGGVTDTQYF.

The rearrangement links TRBV11-2 to TRBJ1-2; D is ambiguous. Germline V gives CDR1 SGHAT, CDR2 FQNNGV. Trimming removed 5 bases from V and 7 bases from J, with 20 bases in between. CDR3 length: 15 residues. CDR3 nucleotide sequence: TGTGCCAGCAGCCCCATTATAGCCCGGGCGGGTGGCTACACCTTC. This gives the protein CASSPIIARAGGYTF. The whole variable domain, filled in from reference TRBV11-2 and TRBJ1-2, reads EAGVAQSPRYKIIEKRQSVAFWCNPISGHATLYWYQQILGQGPKLLIQFQNNGVVDDSQLPKDRFSAERLKGVDSTLKIQPAKLEDSAVYLCASSPIIARAGGYTFGSGTRLTVV.

This clone has a handful of counts. The gene calls are TRBV6-7 and TRBJ2-1; unclear D gene. TRBV6-7 is known as an ORF, though its function is uncertain. Trimming removed 8 bases at V and 16 bases at J, with 18 bases between. The CDR3 runs 11 residues. CDR3 DNA sequence: TGTGCCAGCCGGAGTTCAAGGTACCGTTTCTTC. Its protein is CASRSSRYRFF.

This clone was counted a single time. Other DNA sequences from this sample encode an identical CDR3 as well. The chain couples TRBV5-6 to TRBJ2-7, with 8 bases lining up with TRBD2. V lost 0 bases and J lost 2; bases outside the gene matches: 1. The CDR3 length is 14 residues. CDR1 and CDR2 from the germline V gene are SGHDT and YYEEEE. CDR3 sequence: CASSLDGGAYEQYF. CDR3 in DNA: TGTGCCAGCAGCTTGGACGGGGGGGCCTACGAGCAGTACTTC.

The genes are TRBV19 and TRBJ2-3; D gene ambiguous. Trimming took off 7 bases at V and 3 bases at J, with 17 bases between the two ends. Germline V gene sequence: CDR1 LNHDA, CDR2 SQIVND (reference sequence). This CDR3 region has 15 residues. CDR3 protein: CASTTPGFGTDTQYF. CDR3 in DNA: TGTGCCAGTACAACACCGGGTTTCGGTACAGATACGCAGTATTTT.

The chain combines TRBV4-1 with TRBJ2-2, with 10 bases aligning to TRBD1. There are 16 residues in the CDR3. Trimming at V came to 5 bases and at J to 4 bases, leaving 7 bases not matched to a gene. The germline CDR1 and CDR2 sequences are MGHRA and YSYEKL. As DNA, the CDR3 is TGCGCCAGCAGCTACCGGACAGGGGGAGGCACCGGGGAGCTGTTTTTT. It translates to CASSYRTGGGTGELFF.

The CDR3 region is CASSRTSGSADTQYF. DNA for the CDR3: TGTGCCAGCAGCCGGACTAGCGGGAGTGCAGATACGCAGTATTTT. The rearrangement joins TRBV7-9 to TRBJ2-3, with TRBD2 identical over 13 bases. The CDR3 spans 15 residues. CDR1 and CDR2 from the germline V gene are SEHNR and FQNEAQ (reference sequence). J lost 4 bases, V lost 5 bases, and 3 bases had no gene match.

The chain uses TRBV7-2 and TRBJ2-7; 8 positions agree with TRBD2. Germline V gives CDR1 SGHTA, CDR2 FQGNSA. Trimming cost V 2 bases and J 4 bases; bases outside gene matches: 7. The CDR3 runs to 15 residues. As DNA, the CDR3 is TGTGCCAGCAGCTTAACGATAGCGGGGCAGTACGAGCAGTACTTC. Encoded protein: CASSLTIAGQYEQYF.

This chain links TRBV9 with TRBJ2-7; 7 nucleotides line up with TRBD2. The CDR3 consists of 15 residues. V lost 0 bases to trimming and J lost 5 bases; unmatched junction nucleotides: 8. Germline V lookup: CDR1 SGDLS, CDR2 YYNGEE. The CDR3 nucleotides are TGTGCCAGCAGCGTAGTGGGCGGGAGTAGCGACGAGCAGTACTTC. Its translation is CASSVVGGSSDEQYF.

This sequence joins TRBV6-5 and TRBJ2-7, with D possibly being TRBD2 (6 bases). This CDR3 region has 14 residues. V was cut by 7 bases and J by 2 bases, with 15 bases left in between. Germline loops: CDR1 MNHEY, CDR2 SVGAGI. For the CDR3, the DNA is TGTGCCAGCACCCCACGGGGGACGACCTACGAGCAGTACTTC. Amino acid sequence: CASTPRGTTYEQYF.

This rearrangement joins TRBV27 to TRBJ1-5; weak D call: TRBD1 (5 bases). This CDR3 is built from 13 residues. CDR1 MNHEY and CDR2 SMNVEV come from the germline V gene (reference sequence). Trimming took off 6 bases at V and 3 bases at J, with 9 bases between the two ends. CDR3 sequence reads: CASRAGINQPQHF. In DNA, the CDR3 is TGTGCCAGCAGGGCAGGGATCAATCAGCCCCAGCATTTT.

The chain couples TRBV10-3 to TRBJ1-1; 9 bases agree with TRBD1. Per the germline V gene, CDR1 is ENHRY and CDR2 is SYGVKD. CDR3 length: 15 amino acids. V shed 0 bases and J 5 bases; nucleotides not matched to a gene: 4. The CDR3 DNA sequence: TGTGCCATCAGTGAGTCGAACAGGGGGCGTACTGAAGCTTTCTTT. As protein: CAISESNRGRTEAFF.

The rearrangement joins TRBV19 to TRBJ2-2; D is undetermined. Trimming shortened V by 3 bases and J by 7 bases, and 12 bases separated the two germline ends. This CDR3 spans 14 amino acids. Germline assignment: CDR1 LNHDA and CDR2 SQIVND (reference sequence). CDR3 coding DNA: TGTGCCAGTAGTATGCAGCAAGGAGTCGGGGAGCTGTTTTTT. Translation: CASSMQQGVGELFF. Together with reference TRBV19 and TRBJ2-2, the CDR3 gives the full variable domain: DGGITQSPKYLFRKEGQNVTLSCEQNLNHDAMYWYRQDPGQGLRLIYYSQIVNDFQKGDIAEGYSVSREKKESFPLTVTSAQKNPTAFYLCASSMQQGVGELFFGEGSRLTVL.

The chain carries TRBV6-5 and TRBJ2-7, with D possibly TRBD2 on 6 matching bases. The CDR3 has 15 residues. Trimming stripped 4 bases from V and 0 bases from J, with 13 bases between. Germline CDR1 MNHEY, CDR2 SVGAGI. CDR3 sequence: CASSLGAGSSYEQYF. The CDR3 DNA reads TGTGCCAGCAGTTTAGGGGCCGGGAGCTCCTACGAGCAGTACTTC.

The chain links TRBV5-1 to TRBJ1-1, with TRBD1 matching 8 bases. The germline CDR1 and CDR2 sequences are SGHRS and YFSETQ. The V segment lost 4 bases and the J segment 0 bases; nucleotides outside the gene matches: 11. The CDR3 spans 17 residues. CDR3 in amino acids: CASSVGQGLGMNTEAFF. The CDR3 DNA is TGCGCCAGCAGCGTAGGACAGGGTTTGGGGATGAACACTGAAGCTTTCTTT.

The gene calls are TRBV7-9 and TRBJ2-3; 8 bases fit TRBD2. There are 17 residues in the CDR3. J was trimmed by 3 bases and V by 1 base; bases with no gene match: 9. CDR1 is SEHNR, CDR2 FQNEAQ, per germline (reference sequence). The CDR3 region is CASSLDGVGGATDTQYF. The CDR3 region has the DNA TGTGCCAGCAGCTTAGACGGGGTCGGGGGGGCAACAGATACGCAGTATTTT.

The chain links TRBV5-1 to TRBJ2-2, with TRBD1 identical over 7 bases. The length of the CDR3 is 16 residues. The V gene end was trimmed by 4 bases and the J gene end by 1 base; junction bases not matched to a gene: 7. Germline V gene data show CDR1 as SGHRS and CDR2 as YFSETQ. This CDR3 is CASSLRQGQNTGELFF. CDR3 DNA: TGCGCCAGCAGCCTCCGACAGGGTCAGAACACCGGGGAGCTGTTTTTT.

The chain carries TRBV5-1 and TRBJ2-3; the match to TRBD2 covers 14 bases. Trimming at V came to 4 bases and at J to 2 bases, leaving 6 bases not matched to a gene. This CDR3 comprises 17 residues. Germline V gene sequence: CDR1 SGHRS, CDR2 YFSETQ. The CDR3 reads CASSPRTSGGITDTQYF. The CDR3, as DNA: TGCGCCAGCAGCCCTCGGACTAGCGGGGGGATCACAGATACGCAGTATTTT.

This sequence joins TRBV28 and TRBJ1-3; D not resolved. The germline V gene has CDR1 MDHEN and CDR2 SYDVKM. CDR3 length: 16 amino acids. V gave up 1 base and J gave up 0 bases, with 10 bases separating them. In nucleotides, the CDR3 is TGTGCCAGCAGTTTATTGGTGGGGAGCTCTGGAAACACCATATATTTT. Its protein is CASSLLVGSSGNTIYF. The full variable domain, its missing parts supplied by reference TRBV28 and TRBJ1-3, is DVKVTQSSRYLVKRTGEKVFLECVQDMDHENMFWYRQDPGLGLRLIYFSYDVKMKEKGDIPEGYSVSREKKERFSLILESASTNQTSMYLCASSLLVGSSGNTIYFGEGSWLTVV.

This clone was counted only a few times. CDR3 protein: CASSPLAGGQDEQFF. The CDR3, as DNA: TGTGCCAGCAGTCCACTAGCGGGGGGCCAGGATGAGCAGTTCTTC. The chain is built from TRBV27 and TRBJ2-1, with TRBD2 matching 12 bases. Germline CDR1 MNHEY, CDR2 SMNVEV (reference sequence). This CDR3 region has 15 residues. Losses at the gene ends were 5 bases for V and 8 bases for J; bases not matched to a gene: 7.

This clone has a handful of counts. This chain links TRBV7-8 with TRBJ2-1, with 10 bases fitting TRBD2. J gave up 5 bases and V 11 bases, and 9 bases lay outside the gene matches. This CDR3 region has 14 residues. Germline V gene sequence: CDR1 SGHVS, CDR2 FQNEAQ. CDR3 coding DNA: TGTGCCGGCGTGGGTGGACTAGCGGACAATGAGCAGTTCTTC. The encoded protein is CAGVGGLADNEQFF.

The chain couples TRBV5-4 to TRBJ2-7, with 7 bases aligning to TRBD1. Germline-derived CDR1 and CDR2 are SGHNT and YYREEE (reference sequence). The CDR3 consists of 13 residues. V shed 5 bases, J shed 7 bases, and the junction held 9 bases outside the gene matches. The CDR3 is CASSGSDRREQYF. DNA for the CDR3: TGTGCCAGCAGTGGCTCGGACAGGAGGGAGCAGTACTTC.

In DNA form, the CDR3 reads TGTGCCAGCAGTTCCAATCGACTAGCGGGAGGGGGATACAATGAGCAGTTCTTC. It encodes CASSSNRLAGGGYNEQFF. The chain joins TRBV28 to TRBJ2-1; 14 bases line up with TRBD2. Germline CDR1 and CDR2: MDHEN and SYDVKM. The CDR3 consists of 18 residues. Trimming at V came to 4 bases and at J to 4 bases, leaving 9 bases not matched to a gene.

The chain is built from TRBV19 and TRBJ2-5; 11 bases map to TRBD2. The CDR3 contains 12 residues. V trimming: 8 bases; J trimming: 5 bases; junction bases outside the gene matches: 1. CDR1 LNHDA and CDR2 SQIVND come from the germline V gene (reference sequence). The CDR3 reads CASRLAGETQYF. CDR3 DNA sequence: TGTGCCAGTCGACTAGCGGGGGAGACCCAGTACTTC. Combining the CDR3 with reference TRBV19 and TRBJ2-5 gives the whole variable domain DGGITQSPKYLFRKEGQNVTLSCEQNLNHDAMYWYRQDPGQGLRLIYYSQIVNDFQKGDIAEGYSVSREKKESFPLTVTSAQKNPTAFYLCASRLAGETQYFGPGTRLLVL.

This rearrangement joins TRBV5-4 to TRBJ2-7; TRBD2 aligns across 13 bases. The CDR3 runs to 16 residues. V gave up 3 bases and J gave up 3 bases; unmatched junction bases: 6. The germline V gene has CDR1 SGHNT and CDR2 YYREEE (reference sequence). The CDR3 loop reads CASSSGTSGTLYEQYF. CDR3 DNA: TGTGCCAGCAGCTCCGGGACTAGCGGGACCCTCTACGAGCAGTACTTC.

Concerning this clone: A junction end diverges from the germline sequence, so it may reflect a read error. This sequence joins TRBV5-1 and TRBJ2-5, with D perhaps TRBD2 (6 bases). Per the germline V gene, CDR1 is SGHRS and CDR2 is YFSETQ. CDR3 size: 15 residues. In nucleotides, the CDR3 is TGCGCCAGCAACTTGGTGGGAGGTCACCAAGAGACCCAGTACTTC. Protein product: CASNLVGGHQETQYF.